A selection of T cell receptor beta chains follows, all from one sample in a study of regulatory T cells in long-lasting Graves disease. One entry per CDR3 protein results from TCRdb running MiXCR on the multiplex PCR reads. Among 350,000 to 450,000 distinct CDR3 sequences listed, about 21% were seen once. Sequencing used peripheral blood mononuclear cells (PBMCs), obtained when the disease was refractory, from a patient treated with antithyroid drugs. These receptor sequences come from a female donor with Graves disease. Both conserved end residues are part of each CDR3. The D gene is left open where the match is weak. Expanded clones are given a class, and other clones once, few, many or no size at all.

length,D,V,size,J,CDR3
14,-,TRBV3-1,many,TRBJ2-2,CASSQGQNTGELFF
15,TRBD1,TRBV5-1,-,TRBJ2-5,CASSTIGTGRETQYF
17,TRBD2,TRBV6-5,many,TRBJ2-7,CASSYGRTSGSAYEQYF
15,-,TRBV28,many,TRBJ2-5,CASSLFGTFQETQYF
11,-,TRBV6-1,few,TRBJ2-4,CASSEDLPMYF
12,TRBD1,TRBV20-1,-,TRBJ1-1,CSVAGGHTEAFF
15,TRBD1,TRBV5-5,few,TRBJ1-4,CASSSRDRTNEKLFF
14,TRBD2,TRBV6-1,many,TRBJ2-7,CASTRRLAGYEQYF
16,TRBD1,TRBV6-1,-,TRBJ2-1,CASSEFSGQGRDEQFF
14,-,TRBV28,many,TRBJ2-7,CASNIGLDPYEQYF
15,TRBD1,TRBV10-3,once,TRBJ2-1,CAIRVRQGAENEQFF
13,-,TRBV2,many,TRBJ2-2,CASSESGPGELFF
18,TRBD1,TRBV14,-,TRBJ2-7,CASSQDIGSGTGGFEQYF
14,-,TRBV3-1,many,TRBJ1-5,CASSQPRGNQPQHF
16,-,TRBV6-1,many,TRBJ1-2,CASKLWGGDLNYGYTF
13,-,TRBV28,many,TRBJ2-7,CASSLSSNYEQYF
17,-,TRBV4-1,once,TRBJ2-5,CASSQAASAVGAETQYF
14,-,TRBV7-9,-,TRBJ2-1,CASSSLDKGNEQFF
15,TRBD1,TRBV29-1,few,TRBJ1-1,CSDGGQGTMNTEAFF
13,-,TRBV29-1,-,TRBJ2-7,CSVLPEVLGEQYF
10,-,TRBV2,-,TRBJ2-1,CASGGPQQFF
11,-,TRBV11-1,-,TRBJ1-2,CASSGNHGYTF
16,-,TRBV19,-,TRBJ1-5,CASSIDRGRGNQPQHF
14,TRBD1,TRBV12-3/TRBV12-4,many,TRBJ2-5,CASSRMTGRETQYF
16,TRBD2,TRBV7-9,many,TRBJ2-5,CASSLDGGRARETQYF
16,-,TRBV28,-,TRBJ2-5,CASSSVGRGPQETQYF
14,TRBD2,TRBV6-2/TRBV6-3,-,TRBJ2-7,CASIESGSRYEQYF
13,-,TRBV9,few,TRBJ2-6,CASSKAGANVLTF
13,-,TRBV15,-,TRBJ1-4,CAASRVPGEKLFF
14,-,TRBV5-1,many,TRBJ2-2,CASSPNANTGELFF
14,-,TRBV28,many,TRBJ2-2,CASRPGQFTGELFF
14,TRBD2,TRBV15,-,TRBJ2-7,CATSSSGDRYEQYF
14,-,TRBV5-1,few,TRBJ1-1,CASKGGLMNTEAFF
13,TRBD2,TRBV11-2,few,TRBJ2-5,CASSRTSGETQYF
15,-,TRBV24-1,many,TRBJ2-5,CATSAQGGQGETQYF
15,-,TRBV11-2,many,TRBJ2-1,CASSLGTGTYNEQFF
16,-,TRBV3-1,-,TRBJ2-6,CASSQPTGSGANVLTF
16,TRBD2,TRBV28,many,TRBJ2-2,CASRDPGLAVTGELFF
15,-,TRBV28,many,TRBJ1-3,CASSLLSGAGNTIYF
15,-,TRBV28,many,TRBJ1-2,CASSSVGGGDYGYTF
15,-,TRBV5-1,-,TRBJ2-7,CASSLEVGTSYEQYF
13,-,TRBV28,few,TRBJ2-3,CASTTGRADTQYF
13,TRBD1,TRBV12-3/TRBV12-4,many,TRBJ1-1,CASATGGGTEAFF
14,-,TRBV28,many,TRBJ1-2,CASSLAGDVYGYTF
14,-,TRBV25-1,-,TRBJ1-5,CASSEPHSNQPQHF
15,TRBD2,TRBV11-2,-,TRBJ2-1,CASSFGSGWRNEQFF
16,-,TRBV7-9,-,TRBJ2-2,CASSLPPGRETGELFF
13,TRBD1,TRBV30,-,TRBJ1-4,CASDRTGGEKLFF
16,TRBD2,TRBV7-9,few,TRBJ2-2,CASSPKREFYTGELFF
12,-,TRBV5-4,many,TRBJ1-1,CASSKGSTEAFF
13,-,TRBV6-1,many,TRBJ2-7,CALHAGSSLEQYF
15,-,TRBV12-3/TRBV12-4,many,TRBJ1-5,CASSTGTTGNQPQHF